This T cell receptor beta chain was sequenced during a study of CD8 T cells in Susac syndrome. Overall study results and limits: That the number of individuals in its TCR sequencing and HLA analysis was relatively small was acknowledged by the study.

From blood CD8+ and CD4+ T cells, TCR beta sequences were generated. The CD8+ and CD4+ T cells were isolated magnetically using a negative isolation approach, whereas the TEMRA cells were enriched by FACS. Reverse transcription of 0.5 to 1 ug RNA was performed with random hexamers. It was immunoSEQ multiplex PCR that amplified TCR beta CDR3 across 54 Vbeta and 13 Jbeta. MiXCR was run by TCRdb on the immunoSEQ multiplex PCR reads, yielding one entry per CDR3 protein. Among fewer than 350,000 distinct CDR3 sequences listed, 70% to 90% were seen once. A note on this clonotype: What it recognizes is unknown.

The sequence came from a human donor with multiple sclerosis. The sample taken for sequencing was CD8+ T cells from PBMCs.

The CDR3 DNA sequence: TGTGCCAGCAGCCCCCGTGCGGGACTTGACAATGAGCAGTTCTTC. This codes for CASSPRAGLDNEQFF. The gene calls are TRBV9 and TRBJ2-1, with D tentatively TRBD2 (6 bases). Germline V gene data show CDR1 as SGDLS and CDR2 as YYNGEE. The CDR3 totals 15 residues. Trimming shortened V by 4 bases and J by 5 bases, and 16 bases separated the two germline ends.